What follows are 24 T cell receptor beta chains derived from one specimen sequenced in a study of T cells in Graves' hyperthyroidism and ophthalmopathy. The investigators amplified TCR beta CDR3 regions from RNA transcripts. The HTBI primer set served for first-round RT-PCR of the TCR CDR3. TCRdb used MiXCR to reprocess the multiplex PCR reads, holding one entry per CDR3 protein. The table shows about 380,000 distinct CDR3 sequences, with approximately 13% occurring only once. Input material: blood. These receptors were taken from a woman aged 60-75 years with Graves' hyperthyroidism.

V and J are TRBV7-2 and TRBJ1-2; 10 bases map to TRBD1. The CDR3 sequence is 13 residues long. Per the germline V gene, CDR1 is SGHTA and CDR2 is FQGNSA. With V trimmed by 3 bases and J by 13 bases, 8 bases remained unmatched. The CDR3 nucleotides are TGTGCCAGCAGCTTGCCGGGACAGGGGCGCGGCACCTTC. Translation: CASSLPGQGRGTF.

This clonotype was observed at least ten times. The chain's CDR3 is CASSTSLGTGGTEAFF. The CDR3 DNA follows: TGTGCCAGCTCAACTTCACTTGGGACAGGGGGCACTGAAGCTTTCTTT. This chain links TRBV18 with TRBJ1-1; 11 nucleotides line up with TRBD1. The CDR3 length is 16 residues. Germline-derived CDR1 and CDR2 are KGHSH and LQKENI. The trim removed 5 bases at V and 4 bases at J, leaving 9 bases unmatched.

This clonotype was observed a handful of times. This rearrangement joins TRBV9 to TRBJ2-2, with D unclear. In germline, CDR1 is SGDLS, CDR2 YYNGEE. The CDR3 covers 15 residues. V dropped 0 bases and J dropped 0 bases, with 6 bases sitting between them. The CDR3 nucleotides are TGTGCCAGCAGCGTAGGTGGGTCGAACACCGGGGAGCTGTTTTTT. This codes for CASSVGGSNTGELFF.

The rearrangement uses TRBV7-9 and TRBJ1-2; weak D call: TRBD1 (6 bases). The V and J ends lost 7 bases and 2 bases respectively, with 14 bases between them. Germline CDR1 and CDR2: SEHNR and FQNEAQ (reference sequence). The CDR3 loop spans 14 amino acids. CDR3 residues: CASTPRGDNYGYTF. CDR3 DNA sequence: TGTGCCAGCACCCCGAGGGGGGACAACTATGGCTACACCTTC. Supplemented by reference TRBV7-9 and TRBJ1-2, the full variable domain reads DTGVSQNPRHKITKRGQNVTFRCDPISEHNRLYWYRQTLGQGPEFLTYFQNEAQLEKSRLLSDRFSAERPKGSFSTLEIQRTEQGDSAMYLCASTPRGDNYGYTFGSGTRLTVV.

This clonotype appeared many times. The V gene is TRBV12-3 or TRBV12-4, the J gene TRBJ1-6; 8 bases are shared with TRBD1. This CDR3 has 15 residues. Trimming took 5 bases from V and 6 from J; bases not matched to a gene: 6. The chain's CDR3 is CASSLGQGRNSPLHF. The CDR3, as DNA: TGTGCCAGCAGTCTCGGACAGGGACGTAATTCACCCCTCCACTTT.

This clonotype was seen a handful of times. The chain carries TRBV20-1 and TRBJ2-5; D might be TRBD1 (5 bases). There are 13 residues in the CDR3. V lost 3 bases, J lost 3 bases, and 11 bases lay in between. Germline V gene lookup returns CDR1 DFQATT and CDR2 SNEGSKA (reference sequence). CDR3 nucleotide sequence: TGCAGTGCTAGGCGGACACTTGAAGAGACCCAGTACTTC. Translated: CSARRTLEETQYF.

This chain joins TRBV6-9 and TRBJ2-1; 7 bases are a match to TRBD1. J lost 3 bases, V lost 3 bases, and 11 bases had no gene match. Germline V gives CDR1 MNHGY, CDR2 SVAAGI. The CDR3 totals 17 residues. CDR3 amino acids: CASSYPQGPLNYNEQFF. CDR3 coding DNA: TGTGCCAGCAGTTACCCACAGGGGCCTCTCAACTACAATGAGCAGTTCTTC.

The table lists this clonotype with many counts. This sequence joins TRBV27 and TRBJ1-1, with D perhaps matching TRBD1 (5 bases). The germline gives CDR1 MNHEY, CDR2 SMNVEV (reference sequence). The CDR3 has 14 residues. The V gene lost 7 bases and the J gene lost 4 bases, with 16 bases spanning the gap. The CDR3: CASTPRKGATEAFF. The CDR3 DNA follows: TGTGCCAGCACTCCAAGGAAAGGGGCCACTGAAGCTTTCTTT.

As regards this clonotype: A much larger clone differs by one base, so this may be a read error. Written as DNA, the CDR3 is TGTGCCACCAGTGATTTCCGTCAGTTGCAGGGGACCCAGTACTTC. Its translation: CATSDFRQLQGTQYF. J is TRBJ2-5 and V is TRBV24-1, with TRBD1 as a possible D gene (5 bases). The CDR3 spans 15 residues. CDR1 is KGHDR and CDR2 is SFDVKD in the germline V gene. V was clipped by 1 base and J by 7 bases, with 15 bases between them.

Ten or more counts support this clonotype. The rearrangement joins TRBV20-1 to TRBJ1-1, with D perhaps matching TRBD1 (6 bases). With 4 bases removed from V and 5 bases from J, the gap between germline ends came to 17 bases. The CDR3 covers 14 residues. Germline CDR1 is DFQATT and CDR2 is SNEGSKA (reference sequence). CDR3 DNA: TGCAGTGCTACCACAGGGAGACGCGCGACTGAAGCTTTCTTT. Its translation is CSATTGRRATEAFF.

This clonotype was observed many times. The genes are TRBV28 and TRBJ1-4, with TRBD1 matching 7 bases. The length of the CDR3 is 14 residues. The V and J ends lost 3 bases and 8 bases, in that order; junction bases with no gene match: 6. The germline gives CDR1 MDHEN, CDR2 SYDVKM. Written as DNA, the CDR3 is TGTGCCAGCAGTTTGATCCAGGGGGGGGAAAAACTGTTTTTT. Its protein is CASSLIQGGEKLFF.

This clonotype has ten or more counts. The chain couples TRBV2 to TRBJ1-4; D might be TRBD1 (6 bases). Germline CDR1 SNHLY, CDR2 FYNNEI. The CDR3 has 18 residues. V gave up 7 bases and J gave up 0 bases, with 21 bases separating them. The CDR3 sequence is CASTHGITGFATNEKLFF. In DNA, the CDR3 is TGTGCCAGCACCCACGGCATTACAGGGTTTGCAACTAATGAAAAACTGTTTTTT.

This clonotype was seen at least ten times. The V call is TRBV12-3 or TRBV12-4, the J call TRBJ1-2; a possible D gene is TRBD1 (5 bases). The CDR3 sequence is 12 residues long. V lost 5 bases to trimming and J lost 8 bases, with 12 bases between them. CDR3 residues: CASSAVGGGYTF. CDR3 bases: TGTGCCAGCAGTGCAGTGGGGGGAGGCTACACCTTC.

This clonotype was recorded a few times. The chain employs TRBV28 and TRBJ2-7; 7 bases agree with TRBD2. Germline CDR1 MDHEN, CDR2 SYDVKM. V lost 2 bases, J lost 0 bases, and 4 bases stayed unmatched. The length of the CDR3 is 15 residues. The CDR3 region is CASSLSGAVSYEQYF. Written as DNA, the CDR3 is TGTGCCAGCAGTTTAAGCGGGGCTGTCTCCTACGAGCAGTACTTC. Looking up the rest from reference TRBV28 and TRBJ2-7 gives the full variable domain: DVKVTQSSRYLVKRTGEKVFLECVQDMDHENMFWYRQDPGLGLRLIYFSYDVKMKEKGDIPEGYSVSREKKERFSLILESASTNQTSMYLCASSLSGAVSYEQYFGPGTRLTVT.

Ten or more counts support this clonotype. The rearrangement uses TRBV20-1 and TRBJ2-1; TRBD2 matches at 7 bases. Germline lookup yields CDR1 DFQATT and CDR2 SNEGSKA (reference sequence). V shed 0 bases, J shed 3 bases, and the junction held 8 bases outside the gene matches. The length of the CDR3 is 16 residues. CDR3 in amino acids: CSARDRGSGYYNEQFF. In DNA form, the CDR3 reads TGCAGTGCTAGAGATCGTGGTAGCGGGTACTACAATGAGCAGTTCTTC.

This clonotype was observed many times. As DNA, the CDR3 is TGTGCCAGCAGTTCCCTGAGGGGAGCTTGGGAGACCCAGTACTTC. Translation gives CASSSLRGAWETQYF. This sequence joins TRBV27 and TRBJ2-5, with D possibly being TRBD1 or TRBD2 (5 bases each). From germline, CDR1 is MNHEY and CDR2 SMNVEV (reference sequence). The CDR3 extends over 15 amino acids. The V end lost 4 bases, the J end lost 5 bases, and 17 bases lay between the germline ends.

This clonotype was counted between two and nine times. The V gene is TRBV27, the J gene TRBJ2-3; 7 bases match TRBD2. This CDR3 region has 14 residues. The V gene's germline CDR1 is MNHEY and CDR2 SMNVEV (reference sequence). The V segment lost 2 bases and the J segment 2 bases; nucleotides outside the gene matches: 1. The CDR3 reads CASSLRDYTDTQYF. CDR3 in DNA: TGTGCCAGCAGTTTACGGGACTACACAGATACGCAGTATTTT.

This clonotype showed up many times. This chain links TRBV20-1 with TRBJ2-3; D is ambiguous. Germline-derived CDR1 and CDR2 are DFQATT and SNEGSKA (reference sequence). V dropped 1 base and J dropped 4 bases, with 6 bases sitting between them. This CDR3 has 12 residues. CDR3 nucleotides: TGCAGTGCTAGAGTCTCCTCAGATACGCAGTATTTT. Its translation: CSARVSSDTQYF.

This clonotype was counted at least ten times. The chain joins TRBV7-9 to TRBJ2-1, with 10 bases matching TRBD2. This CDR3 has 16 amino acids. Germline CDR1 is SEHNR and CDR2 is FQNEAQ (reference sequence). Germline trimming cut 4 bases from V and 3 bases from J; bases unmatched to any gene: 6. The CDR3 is CASSSALAGDYNEQFF. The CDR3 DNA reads TGTGCCAGCAGCTCCGCGCTAGCGGGAGACTACAATGAGCAGTTCTTC.

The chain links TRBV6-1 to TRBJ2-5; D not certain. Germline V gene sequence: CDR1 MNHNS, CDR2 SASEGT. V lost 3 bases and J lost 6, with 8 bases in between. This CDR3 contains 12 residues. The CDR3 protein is CASSEFLQTQYF. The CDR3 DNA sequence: TGTGCCAGCAGTGAGTTTCTACAGACCCAGTACTTC.

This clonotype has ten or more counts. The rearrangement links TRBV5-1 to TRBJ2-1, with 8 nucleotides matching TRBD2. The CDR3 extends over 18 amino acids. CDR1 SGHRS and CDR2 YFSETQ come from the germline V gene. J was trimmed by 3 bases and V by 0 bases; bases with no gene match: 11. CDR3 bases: TGCGCCAGCAGCTTGGCCGGCGGGAGGTACTCGGGCTACAATGAGCAGTTCTTC. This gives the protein CASSLAGGRYSGYNEQFF.

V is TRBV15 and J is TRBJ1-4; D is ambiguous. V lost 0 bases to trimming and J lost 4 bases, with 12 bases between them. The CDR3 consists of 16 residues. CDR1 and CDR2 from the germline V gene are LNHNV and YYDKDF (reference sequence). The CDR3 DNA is TGTGCCACCAGCAGAGATCGAGGGCAGGTTAATGAAAAACTGTTTTTT. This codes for CATSRDRGQVNEKLFF.

CDR3 in amino acids: CASSPRTNDNEQFF. In DNA, the CDR3 is TGTGCCAGCAGCCCAAGGACCAATGACAATGAGCAGTTCTTC. The rearrangement links TRBV5-4 to TRBJ2-1; the D is unclear. This CDR3 has 14 amino acids. The V gene lost 4 bases and the J gene lost 5 bases, with 13 bases spanning the gap. Germline lookup yields CDR1 SGHNT and CDR2 YYREEE (reference sequence).

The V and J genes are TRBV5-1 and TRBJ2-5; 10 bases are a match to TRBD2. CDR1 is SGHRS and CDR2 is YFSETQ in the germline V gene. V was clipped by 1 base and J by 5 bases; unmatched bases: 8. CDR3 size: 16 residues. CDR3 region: CASSLRTSGRGETQYF. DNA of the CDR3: TGCGCCAGCAGCTTGCGTACCAGCGGGAGGGGGGAGACCCAGTACTTC.